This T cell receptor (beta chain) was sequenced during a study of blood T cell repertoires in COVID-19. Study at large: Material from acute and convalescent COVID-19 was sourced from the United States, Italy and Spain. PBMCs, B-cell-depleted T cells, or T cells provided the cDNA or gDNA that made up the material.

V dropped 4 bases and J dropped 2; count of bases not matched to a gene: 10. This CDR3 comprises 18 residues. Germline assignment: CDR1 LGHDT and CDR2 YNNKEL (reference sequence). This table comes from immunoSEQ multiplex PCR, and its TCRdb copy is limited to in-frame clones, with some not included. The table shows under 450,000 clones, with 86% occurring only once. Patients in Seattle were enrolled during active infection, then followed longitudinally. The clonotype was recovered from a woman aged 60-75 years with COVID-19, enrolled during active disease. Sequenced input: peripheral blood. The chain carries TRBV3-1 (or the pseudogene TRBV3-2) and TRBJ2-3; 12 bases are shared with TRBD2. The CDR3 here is CASSLGLAGPSSTDTQYF. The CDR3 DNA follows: TGTGCCAGCAGCCTCGGACTAGCGGGGCCTTCTTCCACAGATACGCAGTATTTT.